The 30 T cell receptor beta chains reported below all come from one sample, sequenced in a study of vaccination effects on CD4 cells after COVID-19. The table came from immunoSEQ multiplex PCR; TCRdb's copy has only in-frame clones and leaves some out. The sample consists of tens of thousands of clones, roughly three quarters of them appearing once. Ahead of sequencing, the ViraFEST assay grew antigen-specific CD4+ T cells using viral peptide pools. The culture ran for approximately 10 days before CD4+ T cells were isolated. According to the study, vaccine recipients showed no prior SARS-CoV-2 infection and negative nucleocapsid antibodies. Their antigens are not known. The specimen was CD4+ T cells from PBMCs cultured with HCoV-OC43 spike peptides, collected before COVID-19 vaccination. Specified subset: HCoV-OC43 spike overlapping peptide pool stimulation. Receptors were obtained from a human donor who received a COVID-19 vaccine.

V and J are TRBV7-2 and TRBJ1-2, with unresolved D. The V end was cut by 5 bases, the J end by 5 bases, with 6 bases between. Germline V gene sequence: CDR1 SGHTA, CDR2 FQGNSA. The length of the CDR3 is 11 residues. Here the CDR3 reads CASSLRYGYTF. The CDR3 DNA sequence: TGTGCCAGCAGCCTTCGATATGGCTACACCTTC.

The chain carries TRBV5-1 and TRBJ1-1; possible D gene TRBD1, 5 bases. CDR3 length: 14 amino acids. V gave up 4 bases and J gave up 10 bases, with 20 bases separating them. Germline V gives CDR1 SGHRS, CDR2 YFSETQ. CDR3 protein: CASSVGRGATRAFF. The CDR3 nucleotides read TGCGCCAGCAGCGTCGGAAGAGGGGCCACCCGAGCTTTCTTT.

This chain uses TRBV6-2 or TRBV6-3 with TRBJ1-5; D is possibly TRBD1 (5 bases). The length of the CDR3 is 16 residues. Germline CDR1 is MNHEY and CDR2 is SVGEGT. Trimming took off 6 bases at V and 3 bases at J, with 18 bases between the two ends. The CDR3 loop reads CASSPPSGQLNQPQHF. The CDR3 nucleotides are TGTGCCAGCAGCCCTCCGTCGGGGCAGCTCAATCAGCCCCAGCATTTT.

In nucleotides, the CDR3 is TGCGCCAGCAGCTTGAGCAAGGGGGCGGACACCGGGGAGCTGTTTTTT. This gives the protein CASSLSKGADTGELFF. The chain carries TRBV5-1 and TRBJ2-2; 7 positions match TRBD1. The CDR3 runs to 16 residues. J lost 3 bases, V lost 1 base, and 6 bases had no gene match. Germline CDR1 and CDR2: SGHRS and YFSETQ.

V is TRBV18 and J is TRBJ2-7, with D maybe TRBD2 (6 bases). V dropped 3 bases and J dropped 5 bases, with 8 bases sitting between them. CDR1 is KGHSH and CDR2 is LQKENI in the germline V gene. The CDR3 spans 12 residues. The CDR3 reads CASSPGGDEQYV. The CDR3 nucleotides read TGTGCCAGCTCACCGGGAGGAGACGAGCAGTACGTC.

This clone came up a few times. The genes are TRBV30 and TRBJ1-5; 8 bases match TRBD1. Per germline, CDR1 GTSNPN and CDR2 SVGIG (reference sequence). This CDR3 has 15 residues. After removal of 4 bases from V and 3 bases from J, the junction contained 8 bases not matched to a gene. CDR3 nucleotide sequence: TGTGCCTGGAATACGGGACAGGAAGTCAATCAGCCCCAGCATTTT. Its protein is CAWNTGQEVNQPQHF.

This clone occurred a few times. The chain uses TRBV5-6 and TRBJ1-5; maybe TRBD1 (6 bases). The V and J ends lost 5 bases and 3 bases respectively, with 15 bases between them. The CDR3 covers 15 residues. CDR1 is SGHDT and CDR2 is YYEEEE in the germline V gene. The CDR3 nucleotides read TGTGCCAGCAGTAGACAGGACTATCCCAATCAGCCCCAGCATTTT. This codes for CASSRQDYPNQPQHF.

This clone was counted between two and nine times. This chain uses TRBV18 with TRBJ1-3; 10 bases agree with TRBD1. Germline V lookup: CDR1 KGHSH, CDR2 LQKENI. V lost 3 bases to trimming and J lost 8 bases; unmatched junction nucleotides: 13. CDR3 length: 17 amino acids. The CDR3: CASSPLVPGQGRYTIYF. The CDR3 DNA reads as TGTGCCAGCTCACCCCTCGTCCCGGGACAGGGGCGATACACCATATATTTT.

The chain recombines TRBV24-1 with TRBJ2-2; D call uncertain. The length of the CDR3 is 16 residues. Per the germline V gene, CDR1 is KGHDR and CDR2 is SFDVKD. V lost 2 bases to trimming and J lost 8 bases, with 17 bases between them. The CDR3 nucleotides are TGTGCCACCAGTGATTCGGCCCTGAAGGACGGGGGGGAGCTGTTTTTT. It specifies CATSDSALKDGGELFF.

The chain couples TRBV24-1 to TRBJ2-1, with 10 bases that match TRBD1. V lost 8 bases to trimming and J lost 6 bases; unmatched junction nucleotides: 3. Germline CDR1 and CDR2: KGHDR and SFDVKD. The CDR3 extends over 13 amino acids. DNA for the CDR3: TGTGCCACCAAGGGGACAGGGGTCAATGAGCAGTTCTTC. This encodes CATKGTGVNEQFF.

The chain has TRBV6-7 and TRBJ2-7; tentative D call: TRBD2 (5 bases). TRBV6-7 is an ORF for which the function is uncertain. Trimming pared 2 bases from V and 2 bases from J, leaving 16 bases between. The CDR3 contains 16 residues. CDR3 nucleotides: TGTGCCAGCAGTTACCGGGGAGAGGACCGCACCTACGAGCAGTACGTC. It encodes CASSYRGEDRTYEQYV.

The V gene is TRBV6-5, the J gene TRBJ2-1, with a weak D call TRBD1 (6 bases). The germline V gene has CDR1 MNHEY and CDR2 SVGAGI. The CDR3 is 14 residues long. V shed 9 bases and J shed 2 bases, with 14 bases lying between them. The DNA for the CDR3 is TGTGCCAGTCTACAGGGTTCCCCCTACAATGAGCAGTTCTTC. Its protein is CASLQGSPYNEQFF.

J is TRBJ2-1 and V is TRBV24-1, with 10 nucleotides matching TRBD2. With 1 base clipped from V and 6 bases from J, the junction kept 11 bases outside the gene matches. This CDR3 is 18 amino acids long. Germline V gives CDR1 KGHDR, CDR2 SFDVKD. CDR3 in DNA: TGTGCCACCAGTGATTTAGCTAGCGGGGGAAAAGAAATCAATGAGCAGTTCTTC. Its protein product is CATSDLASGGKEINEQFF.

The chain recombines TRBV3-1 (or the pseudogene TRBV3-2) with TRBJ2-5; D is possibly TRBD2 (6 bases). From germline, CDR1 is LGHDT and CDR2 YNNKEL (reference sequence). This CDR3 is 16 amino acids long. V shed 4 bases and J shed 3 bases, with 18 bases lying between them. The CDR3 here is CASSPLLRDSEETQYF. CDR3 bases: TGTGCCAGCAGCCCCCTGCTCCGGGACTCGGAAGAGACCCAGTACTTC.

The V gene is TRBV30, the J gene TRBJ1-6, with D hard to call. The germline V gene encodes CDR1 GTSNPN and CDR2 SVGIG (reference sequence). Trimming stripped 1 base from V and 4 bases from J, with 8 bases between. The CDR3 has 14 residues. The CDR3: CAWSGGMYNSPLHF. The CDR3 DNA reads TGTGCCTGGAGTGGGGGAATGTATAATTCACCCCTCCACTTT.

The genes are TRBV5-1 and TRBJ2-1, with 9 bases that match TRBD2. Trimming cost V 0 bases and J 9 bases; bases outside gene matches: 7. The CDR3 is 15 amino acids. Germline V gives CDR1 SGHRS, CDR2 YFSETQ. The CDR3 loop reads CASSLVSGGQVEQFF. CDR3 in DNA: TGCGCCAGCAGCTTGGTGAGCGGGGGGCAGGTTGAGCAGTTCTTC.

The rearrangement joins TRBV28 to TRBJ2-3, with 7 bases matching TRBD1. Germline CDR1 and CDR2: MDHEN and SYDVKM. The V segment lost 6 bases and the J segment 1 base; nucleotides outside the gene matches: 7. The CDR3 length is 15 residues. CDR3 coding DNA: TGTGCCAGCAGCGCAGGGGGATGGGGCACAGATACGCAGTATTTT. Its translation: CASSAGGWGTDTQYF.

The rearrangement uses TRBV7-2 and TRBJ1-5, with D hard to call. Between the trimmed V and J ends, which lost 5 bases and 4 bases, there was a span of 12 bases. Germline V gives CDR1 SGHTA, CDR2 FQGNSA. The CDR3 is 14 amino acids. The CDR3 region has the DNA TGTGCCAGCAGCCCCGAGTGGGGAAATCAGCCCCAGCATTTT. Protein: CASSPEWGNQPQHF.

The rearrangement joins TRBV9 to TRBJ1-1, with a tentative D call TRBD1 (5 bases). This CDR3 region has 15 residues. V lost 0 bases, J lost 4 bases, and 13 bases lay in between. From germline, CDR1 is SGDLS and CDR2 YYNGEE. The CDR3 sequence is CASSVERGDSTEAFF. DNA for the CDR3: TGTGCCAGCAGCGTAGAGAGGGGTGACAGCACTGAAGCTTTCTTT.

The chain combines TRBV7-2 with TRBJ1-1; TRBD1 might be the D (6 bases). The CDR3 is made up of 14 amino acids. Germline lookup yields CDR1 SGHTA and CDR2 FQGNSA. Trimming stripped 7 bases from V and 5 bases from J, with 17 bases between. CDR3: CASNNGGRETEAFF. As DNA, the CDR3 is TGTGCCAGCAACAATGGGGGGCGAGAAACTGAAGCTTTCTTT.

The chain employs TRBV6-6 and TRBJ1-4; perhaps TRBD1 as D (6 bases). Trimming left V 10 bases short and J 5 bases short, with 20 bases between. Per the germline V gene, CDR1 is MNHNY and CDR2 is SVGAGI (reference sequence). The CDR3 consists of 15 residues. The CDR3 DNA follows: TGTGCCACGACCAGGGCACAGGGAACAAATGAAAAACTGTTTTTT. Translation: CATTRAQGTNEKLFF.

J is TRBJ1-5 and V is TRBV5-5; tentative D call: TRBD1 (6 bases). The CDR3 is 16 residues long. Deletions cut 0 bases from V and 6 bases from J, with 16 bases between. The V gene's germline CDR1 is SGHKS and CDR2 YYEKEE (reference sequence). The CDR3 nucleotides read TGTGCCAGCAGCTTGGAGCAGGGGAACATTGCTCAGCCCCAGCATTTT. Protein: CASSLEQGNIAQPQHF.

V gene TRBV13 combines with J gene TRBJ2-7; the D gene is possibly TRBD1 (6 bases). This CDR3 comprises 12 residues. Trimming stripped 5 bases from V and 3 bases from J, with 8 bases between. CDR1 PRHDT and CDR2 FYEKMQ come from the germline V gene (reference sequence). The CDR3 is CASSVTGYEQYV. Here the CDR3 DNA reads TGTGCCAGCAGCGTGACAGGCTACGAGCAGTACGTC.

This clone was detected only a few times. CDR3 bases: TGTGCCAGCAGATGGACAGGGAATCAGCCCCAGCATTTT. It specifies CASRWTGNQPQHF. V is TRBV28 and J is TRBJ1-5; 8 bases agree with TRBD1. The CDR3 is 13 residues long. CDR1 and CDR2 (germline): MDHEN, SYDVKM. V dropped 6 bases and J dropped 4; count of bases not matched to a gene: 2.

The rearrangement links TRBV24-1 to TRBJ2-1, with 14 bases fitting TRBD2. Unmatched junction bases numbered 10, after V lost 3 bases and J lost 4 bases. Germline V gene lookup returns CDR1 KGHDR and CDR2 SFDVKD. The CDR3 covers 19 residues. Here the CDR3 DNA reads TGTGCCACCAGTGATCCGCAAGGGACTAGCGGGGGTTTTTACAATGAGCAGTTCTTC. Translating gives CATSDPQGTSGGFYNEQFF.

The chain recombines TRBV10-3 with TRBJ2-5, with D perhaps TRBD2 (5 bases). CDR1 and CDR2 from the germline V gene are ENHRY and SYGVKD. This CDR3 region has 13 residues. Trimming took 2 bases from V and 4 from J, leaving 8 bases between them. In DNA form, the CDR3 reads TGTGCCATCAGTGAGATTAGCGCAGAGACCCAGTACTTC. This codes for CAISEISAETQYF.

This chain connects TRBV20-1 to TRBJ2-7; TRBD1 agrees at 7 bases. CDR3 length: 14 amino acids. Per the germline V gene, CDR1 is DFQATT and CDR2 is SNEGSKA (reference sequence). With 4 bases clipped from V and 0 bases from J, the junction kept 6 bases outside the gene matches. The CDR3 reads CSAIDRDRSYEQYV. DNA for the CDR3: TGCAGTGCTATTGACAGGGATCGCTCCTACGAGCAGTACGTC.

The chain combines TRBV7-7 with TRBJ2-5; TRBD2 matches at 12 bases. CDR3 length: 15 amino acids. The ends lost 5 bases at V and 7 bases at J; junction bases unmatched: 8. From germline, CDR1 is SSHAT and CDR2 FNYEAQ (reference sequence). The CDR3 DNA follows: TGTGCCAGCAGCACCGGACTAGCGGGGCGGGGGACCCAGTACTTC. It is translated as CASSTGLAGRGTQYF.

This sequence joins TRBV6-2 or TRBV6-3 and TRBJ2-2; D is undetermined. Germline CDR1 is MNHEY and CDR2 is SVGEGT. The CDR3 totals 15 residues. The V end lost 2 bases, the J end lost 2 bases, and 9 bases lay between the germline ends. CDR3 coding DNA: TGTGCCAGCAGTTACGGGCGATCTAACACCGGGGAGCTGTTTTTT. This translates into CASSYGRSNTGELFF.

The V gene is TRBV5-1, the J gene TRBJ2-3; 7 nucleotides line up with TRBD1. The junction had 9 bases not matched to a gene; V was cut back by 5 bases and J by 3 bases. Germline loops: CDR1 SGHRS, CDR2 YFSETQ. The CDR3 is 15 residues long. In DNA, the CDR3 is TGCGCCAGCAGAAAGGGGGCCGTGCATACAGATACGCAGTATTTT. Its protein is CASRKGAVHTDTQYF.